The T cell receptor (beta chain) under discussion was sequenced for a study of cytomegalovirus exposure and HLA in healthy donors. About the research overall: Around 180 million T cells yielded around 120 million unique TCR beta sequences in earlier analysis.

With regard to this clone: Its antigen remains unknown.

Vbeta (60) and Jbeta (13) primers were used in the PCR. Authors' analysis steps: Per a later analysis, the number of unique TCR beta chains was around 80 million, of which about 11 million were shared. Repertoires were generated with immunoSEQ multiplex PCR, while TCRdb's copy carries only in-frame clones and drops some. V and J calls and clone size are as listed in that table; D and trimming were resolved from the DNA. The data hold 90,000 to 120,000 clones, with roughly 72% observed a single time. This CDR3 is built from 14 residues. Trimming at V came to 6 bases and at J to 8 bases, leaving 11 bases not matched to a gene. Germline CDR1 and CDR2: SNHLY and FYNNEI. The study, taken as a whole, reports: It was reported that the classifier diagnosed cytomegalovirus status with high specificity and sensitivity in both the original and validation cohorts.

V is TRBV2 and J is TRBJ2-7; 9 bases agree with TRBD1. The sequence was collected from a young man in good health and CMV-seronegative. Sequences were obtained from PBMCs. CDR3 sequence: CASRIGQGLGKQYF. CDR3 sequence (DNA): TGTGCCAGCAGGATCGGACAGGGGTTGGGCAAGCAGTACTTC.